This passage covers 9 T cell receptor beta chains from one sample sequenced in a study of cytomegalovirus exposure and HLA in healthy donors. The PCR used 60 Vbeta and 13 Jbeta primers. The assay was immunoSEQ multiplex PCR, and TCRdb's table has in-frame clones only and misses some. The table has approximately 150,000 clones, just under 70% seen once; the top ten hold around 4.7%. Material: PBMCs. The receptor source for this set is a man in his fifties or sixties in good health and CMV-seronegative.

CDR3 nucleotide sequence: TGTGCCAGCAGCTTAGGGACTAGCCCCACCTACGAGCAGTACTTC. Protein product: CASSLGTSPTYEQYF. The V gene is TRBV11-3, the J gene TRBJ2-7, with 8 bases that match TRBD2. This CDR3 has 15 amino acids. The germline CDR1 and CDR2 sequences are SGHNT and YENEEA. The junction had 4 bases not matched to a gene; V was cut back by 1 base and J by 2 bases.

The rearrangement joins TRBV28 to TRBJ2-5; 11 bases map to TRBD2. The CDR3 consists of 14 residues. CDR1 MDHEN and CDR2 SYDVKM come from the germline V gene. V shed 5 bases, J shed 2 bases, and the junction held 1 base outside the gene matches. The CDR3 bases are TGTGCCAGCAGTCTAGCGGGAGGACAAGAGACCCAGTACTTC. It specifies CASSLAGGQETQYF.

This chain connects TRBV5-4 to TRBJ2-3; 8 bases are shared with TRBD1. Looked up from germline, CDR1 is SGHNT and CDR2 is YYREEE (reference sequence). With 4 bases clipped from V and 5 bases from J, the junction kept 6 bases outside the gene matches. The CDR3 extends over 14 amino acids. CDR3 loop: CASSRGQGEDTQYF. CDR3 in DNA: TGTGCCAGCAGCCGAGGACAGGGTGAAGATACGCAGTATTTT.

V and J are TRBV18 and TRBJ1-2, with TRBD1 matching over 8 bases. The CDR3 runs to 14 residues. Looked up from germline, CDR1 is KGHSH and CDR2 is LQKENI. V lost 0 bases, J lost 7 bases, and 4 bases stayed unmatched. The CDR3 region has the DNA TGTGCCAGCTCACCACCGGACAGGGCCTCTGGCTACACCTTC. Translating gives CASSPPDRASGYTF. The whole variable domain, remainder taken from reference TRBV18 and TRBJ1-2, is NAGVMQNPRHLVRRRGQEARLRCSPMKGHSHVYWYRQLPEEGLKFMVYLQKENIIDESGMPKERFSAEFPKEGPSILRIQQVVRGDSAAYFCASSPPDRASGYTFGSGTRLTVV.

This clone was observed a few times. Relative to the germline gene, one junction end is altered; a read error may explain this. The chain has TRBV28 and TRBJ1-5; D might be TRBD1 (5 bases). The germline CDR1 and CDR2 sequences are MDHEN and SYDVKM. The CDR3 runs 15 residues. The CDR3, as DNA: TGTGCCAGCAGTTCGCCGGGCAGGGTTAATCAACCCCAGCATTTT. The encoded protein is CASSSPGRVNQPQHF.

The chain employs TRBV7-9 and TRBJ1-5; no clear D. This CDR3 is 15 amino acids long. In germline, CDR1 is SEHNR, CDR2 FQNEAQ (reference sequence). V was shortened by 2 bases and J by 4 bases, with 12 bases between the two germline ends. The CDR3, as DNA: TGTGCCAGCAGCTTATACTCAGGCGAAAATCAGCCCCAGCATTTT. As protein: CASSLYSGENQPQHF.

This chain uses TRBV6-5 with TRBJ2-7; 8 nucleotides match TRBD1. The ends lost 0 bases at V and 2 bases at J; junction bases unmatched: 3. The germline gives CDR1 MNHEY, CDR2 SVGAGI. CDR3 length: 15 residues. CDR3 sequence: CASSYSTGATYEQYF. As DNA, the CDR3 is TGTGCCAGCAGTTACTCGACAGGGGCGACCTACGAGCAGTACTTC.

The sample holds one count of this clone. The rearrangement joins TRBV4-3 to TRBJ2-1; 13 bases line up with TRBD2. There are 21 residues in the CDR3. Losses at the gene ends were 2 bases for V and 7 bases for J; bases not matched to a gene: 20. Per the germline V gene, CDR1 is LGHNA and CDR2 is YSLEER. The CDR3 protein is CASSQNSLIPGLAGTGNEQFF. CDR3 sequence (DNA): TGCGCCAGCAGCCAAAATAGCCTAATCCCGGGACTAGCGGGAACTGGGAATGAGCAGTTCTTC.

V usage is TRBV11-2 and J usage is TRBJ1-6; D possibly corresponds to TRBD1 (5 bases). Trimming shortened V by 5 bases and J by 11 bases, and 13 bases separated the two germline ends. The CDR3 spans 13 residues. The V gene's germline CDR1 is SGHAT and CDR2 FQNNGV. This CDR3 is CASSPGFVTPLHF. As DNA, the CDR3 is TGTGCCAGCAGCCCAGGGTTTGTTACACCCCTCCACTTT. Using reference TRBV11-2 and TRBJ1-6 for the parts outside the CDR3, the full variable domain is EAGVAQSPRYKIIEKRQSVAFWCNPISGHATLYWYQQILGQGPKLLIQFQNNGVVDDSQLPKDRFSAERLKGVDSTLKIQPAKLEDSAVYLCASSPGFVTPLHFGNGTRLTVT.